One and the same sample provided the 27 T cell receptor beta chains below, sequenced in a study of blood T cell repertoires in COVID-19. Generated by immunoSEQ multiplex PCR, the TCRdb table keeps only in-frame clones and is missing some. The table shows some 250,000 clones, with around 90% occurring only once. The sequenced sample was peripheral blood. Receptors originate from a human donor in a cohort sampled during active COVID-19.

The rearrangement joins TRBV28 to TRBJ2-7; D is possibly TRBD2 (6 bases). The CDR3 contains 16 residues. Germline V lookup: CDR1 MDHEN, CDR2 SYDVKM. The ends were cut back, 8 bases at V and 1 base at J, with 21 bases in the middle. CDR3 sequence (DNA): TGTGCCAGCTCGTCTTTGGAGGGAGCCCAGTCCTACGAGCAGTACTTC. As protein: CASSSLEGAQSYEQYF.

J is TRBJ1-1 and V is TRBV7-2, with a weak D call TRBD1 (6 bases). The V end lost 6 bases, the J end lost 0 bases, and 11 bases lay between the germline ends. Looked up from germline, CDR1 is SGHTA and CDR2 is FQGNSA. The CDR3 contains 14 residues. CDR3 nucleotide sequence: TGTGCCAGCAGTTTTACAGGGTTGAACACTGAAGCTTTCTTT. It yields the protein CASSFTGLNTEAFF.

The chain carries TRBV5-4 and TRBJ2-7; TRBD2 agrees at 10 bases. CDR3 length equals 15 residues. After removal of 0 bases from V and 5 bases from J, the junction contained 5 bases not matched to a gene. The germline CDR1 and CDR2 sequences are SGHNT and YYREEE (reference sequence). In DNA, the CDR3 is TGTGCCAGCAGCTTGGCAGCGGGAGGGCACAACGAGCAGTACTTC. Translation gives CASSLAAGGHNEQYF.

The chain combines TRBV6-2 or TRBV6-3 with TRBJ2-1; D is unresolved. The germline V gene encodes CDR1 MNHEY and CDR2 SVGEGT. V was shortened by 3 bases and J by 2 bases, with 20 bases between the two germline ends. This CDR3 comprises 18 residues. CDR3 amino acids: CASSYGFFGLVAYNEQFF. DNA for the CDR3: TGTGCCAGCAGTTATGGATTTTTTGGTCTAGTCGCCTACAATGAGCAGTTCTTC.

This clone has just one count. Other nucleotide sequences from this sample produce the same CDR3. The chain is built from TRBV12-3 or TRBV12-4 and TRBJ2-7; 10 bases fit TRBD1. Trimming at V came to 8 bases and at J to 1 base, leaving 2 bases not matched to a gene. The CDR3 loop spans 13 amino acids. This CDR3 is CASRQGASYEQYF. As DNA, the CDR3 is TGTGCCAGCCGACAGGGGGCTTCCTACGAGCAGTACTTC.

This chain uses TRBV12-5 with TRBJ1-1, with D perhaps TRBD1 (5 bases). The CDR3 runs to 16 residues. V lost 2 bases and J 6 bases, leaving 19 bases between the germline ends. From germline, CDR1 is LGHNT and CDR2 FRNRAP. CDR3 sequence (DNA): TGTGCTAGTGGTTTGCCTAGACAGACCTTTGCCTCTGAAGCTTTCTTT. Protein sequence: CASGLPRQTFASEAFF.

The chain employs TRBV18 and TRBJ2-7; 11 bases align to TRBD2. Per the germline V gene, CDR1 is KGHSH and CDR2 is LQKENI. The CDR3 totals 15 residues. After removal of 0 bases from V and 6 bases from J, the junction contained 4 bases not matched to a gene. Written as DNA, the CDR3 is TGTGCCAGCTCACCACCACTAGCGGGAGTGGGCGAGCAGTACTTC. It is translated as CASSPPLAGVGEQYF.

This chain uses TRBV18 with TRBJ1-1; no reliable D call. This CDR3 region has 14 residues. Germline V gives CDR1 KGHSH, CDR2 LQKENI. V dropped 2 bases and J dropped 6 bases, with 13 bases sitting between them. The CDR3 sequence: CASSPTAARAEAFF. CDR3 in DNA: TGTGCCAGCTCACCAACCGCGGCGCGCGCTGAAGCTTTCTTT. Complete variable domain (other parts from reference TRBV18 and TRBJ1-1): NAGVMQNPRHLVRRRGQEARLRCSPMKGHSHVYWYRQLPEEGLKFMVYLQKENIIDESGMPKERFSAEFPKEGPSILRIQQVVRGDSAAYFCASSPTAARAEAFFGQGTRLTVV.

The chain combines TRBV11-3 with TRBJ1-3, with TRBD1 as a possible D gene (5 bases). Germline V gives CDR1 SGHNT, CDR2 YENEEA. The CDR3 sequence is 15 residues long. Trimming cost V 1 base and J 2 bases, with 9 bases left between them. CDR3 nucleotide sequence: TGTGCCAGCAGCTTAGGCACAGGCCCTGGAAACACCATATATTTT. Its protein is CASSLGTGPGNTIYF. Drawing the rest from reference TRBV11-3 and TRBJ1-3, the complete variable domain is EAGVVQSPRYKIIEKKQPVAFWCNPISGHNTLYWYLQNLGQGPELLIRYENEEAVDDSQLPKDRFSAERLKGVDSTLKIQPAELGDSAVYLCASSLGTGPGNTIYFGEGSWLTVV.

This chain connects TRBV6-5 to TRBJ1-2; D is unclear. CDR3 length: 13 residues. Trimming took off 0 bases at V and 10 bases at J, with 12 bases between the two ends. The germline CDR1 and CDR2 sequences are MNHEY and SVGAGI. This CDR3 is CASSYSSSMIYTF. The CDR3, as DNA: TGTGCCAGCAGTTACTCAAGTAGTATGATCTACACCTTC.

The DNA of the CDR3 is TGTGCCAGCAGCTTAGGAGGTCTTGGTTCGGGGGGCAATGAGCAGTTCTTC. Translated: CASSLGGLGSGGNEQFF. V usage is TRBV7-7 and J usage is TRBJ2-1; 7 bases align to TRBD2. Germline values: CDR1 SSHAT, CDR2 FNYEAQ (reference sequence). After removal of 1 base from V and 6 bases from J, the junction contained 12 bases not matched to a gene. CDR3 length: 17 amino acids.

The sample holds a few counts of this clone. The chain has TRBV16 and TRBJ1-2, with 8 bases aligning to TRBD1. The CDR3 length is 15 residues. Germline V gene lookup returns CDR1 KGHSY and CDR2 FQNENV. The J segment lost 4 bases and the V segment lost 3 bases, leaving 7 bases of the junction unmatched. CDR3 residues: CASSHDSGTGYGYTF. CDR3 bases: TGTGCCAGCAGCCACGACTCCGGGACAGGCTATGGCTACACCTTC.

The chain employs TRBV27 and TRBJ2-1; a weak D match, TRBD1 (7 bases). The length of the CDR3 is 16 residues. Germline CDR1 MNHEY, CDR2 SMNVEV (reference sequence). V was pared by 6 bases and J by 9 bases, with 24 bases between. In DNA, the CDR3 is TGTGCCAGCAGCCAGGCGGAGGGGGCGATTTCATTTGAGCAGTTCTTC. It encodes CASSQAEGAISFEQFF.

V gene TRBV7-9 combines with J gene TRBJ2-7, with 10 bases identical to TRBD1. Per the germline V gene, CDR1 is SEHNR and CDR2 is FQNEAQ (reference sequence). The V gene end was trimmed by 6 bases and the J gene end by 0 bases; junction bases not matched to a gene: 2. CDR3 length: 14 amino acids. The CDR3 region is CASSRTGGSYEQYF. CDR3 nucleotides: TGTGCCAGCAGTCGGACAGGGGGCTCCTACGAGCAGTACTTC.

The CDR3 region is CASSYPGGGLSTEAFF. The CDR3 coding sequence is TGTGCCAGCAGTTACCCAGGGGGAGGTTTAAGCACTGAAGCTTTCTTT. The rearrangement joins TRBV6-6 to TRBJ1-1, with 7 bases identical to TRBD1. The CDR3 covers 16 residues. Unmatched junction bases numbered 10, after V lost 2 bases and J lost 4 bases. Germline V CDR1 and CDR2: MNHNY, SVGAGI (reference sequence).

This sequence joins TRBV27 and TRBJ2-7, with TRBD2 as a possible D gene (5 bases). Germline assignment: CDR1 MNHEY and CDR2 SMNVEV (reference sequence). This CDR3 is 13 amino acids long. The ends were cut back, 11 bases at V and 5 bases at J, with 19 bases in the middle. CDR3 nucleotide sequence: TGTGCCGATACTTACCGGGATCCCCACGAGCAGTACTTC. Translation gives CADTYRDPHEQYF.

The V and J genes are TRBV12-5 and TRBJ2-5, with 7 bases lining up with TRBD1. The CDR3 consists of 15 residues. Germline CDR1 is LGHNT and CDR2 is FRNRAP. V shed 1 base, J shed 5 bases, and the junction held 7 bases outside the gene matches. As DNA, the CDR3 is TGTGCTAGTGGTTTGGGACAGGGAAAAAAGGAGACCCAGTACTTC. Translating it yields CASGLGQGKKETQYF.

The chain joins TRBV9 to TRBJ1-2; D possibly corresponds to TRBD1 (5 bases). V was cut by 4 bases and J by 2 bases, with 12 bases left in between. The CDR3 runs 14 residues. The germline V gene encodes CDR1 SGDLS and CDR2 YYNGEE. This chain's CDR3 is CASSSGRGNYGYTF. As DNA, the CDR3 is TGTGCCAGCAGCAGCGGACGGGGGAACTATGGCTACACCTTC.

The CDR3 DNA is TGTGCCAGCAGCGGACTTACAGGGGATAATTCACCCCTCCACTTT. Translated: CASSGLTGDNSPLHF. The chain combines TRBV7-8 with TRBJ1-6, with 7 bases aligning to TRBD1. The ends lost 5 bases at V and 5 bases at J; junction bases unmatched: 6. CDR1 SGHVS and CDR2 FQNEAQ come from the germline V gene. The CDR3 loop spans 15 amino acids. The whole variable domain, filled in from reference TRBV7-8 and TRBJ1-6, reads GAGVSQSPRYKVAKRGQDVALRCDPISGHVSLFWYQQALGQGPEFLTYFQNEAQLDKSGLPSDRFFAERPEGSVSTLKIQRTQQEDSAVYLCASSGLTGDNSPLHFGNGTRLTVT.

The chain links TRBV19 to TRBJ2-7, with TRBD2 matching over 8 bases. Looked up from germline, CDR1 is LNHDA and CDR2 is SQIVND (reference sequence). This CDR3 is 14 amino acids long. Unmatched junction bases numbered 5, after V lost 6 bases and J lost 1 base. This chain's CDR3 is CASSLGRGSYEQYF. Here the CDR3 DNA reads TGTGCCAGTAGCCTCGGGAGGGGATCCTACGAGCAGTACTTC.

This clone was picked up a small number of times. The chain combines TRBV7-9 with TRBJ2-7, with 8 bases aligning to TRBD1. CDR1 SEHNR and CDR2 FQNEAQ come from the germline V gene (reference sequence). Losses at the gene ends were 4 bases for V and 3 bases for J; bases not matched to a gene: 8. The CDR3 runs to 15 residues. The CDR3 sequence is CASSSRGQAFYEQYF. The DNA for the CDR3 is TGTGCCAGCAGCTCCCGGGGACAGGCCTTCTACGAGCAGTACTTC.

CDR3 sequence: CASSTRQGDLLLFSGNTIYF. As DNA, the CDR3 is TGTGCCAGCAGTACAAGACAGGGGGATTTACTCTTGTTCTCTGGAAACACCATATATTTT. The genes are TRBV28 and TRBJ1-3, with 9 bases fitting TRBD1. Germline CDR1 is MDHEN and CDR2 is SYDVKM. With V trimmed by 5 bases and J by 0 bases, 17 bases remained unmatched. This CDR3 region has 20 residues.

This chain connects TRBV5-4 to TRBJ1-1; D might be TRBD1 (5 bases). Germline V lookup: CDR1 SGHNT, CDR2 YYREEE (reference sequence). V lost 0 bases and J 5 bases, leaving 11 bases between the germline ends. CDR3 size: 14 residues. The DNA of the CDR3 is TGTGCCAGCAGCTTGGAGGGGATAGGGACTGAAGCTTTCTTT. Its protein product is CASSLEGIGTEAFF.

The V gene is TRBV28, the J gene TRBJ1-2, with D maybe TRBD1 (6 bases). Germline values: CDR1 MDHEN, CDR2 SYDVKM. Deletions cut 5 bases from V and 0 bases from J, with 16 bases between. The length of the CDR3 is 16 residues. Here the CDR3 DNA reads TGTGCCAGCAGTACATGGAGGCCAGGGGCTAACTATGGCTACACCTTC. It encodes CASSTWRPGANYGYTF.

This chain connects TRBV25-1 to TRBJ2-7, with D unresolved. This CDR3 has 13 amino acids. Germline-derived CDR1 and CDR2 are MGHDK and SYGVNS. V was trimmed by 3 bases and J by 3 bases, leaving 9 bases between them. The CDR3 here is CASSDLAVYEQYF. CDR3 nucleotides: TGTGCCAGCAGTGACCTGGCCGTCTACGAGCAGTACTTC.

The chain couples TRBV7-7 to TRBJ1-6; D unresolved. The germline gives CDR1 SSHAT, CDR2 FNYEAQ (reference sequence). V was clipped by 3 bases and J by 9 bases, with 9 bases between them. This CDR3 region has 13 residues. The DNA for the CDR3 is TGTGCCAGCAGCTTGAGCTCCTCTTCACCCCTCCACTTT. Protein: CASSLSSSSPLHF. The whole variable domain, filled in from reference TRBV7-7 and TRBJ1-6, reads GAGVSQSPRYKVTKRGQDVTLRCDPISSHATLYWYQQALGQGPEFLTYFNYEAQPDKSGLPSDRFSAERPEGSISTLTIQRTEQRDSAMYRCASSLSSSSPLHFGNGTRLTVT.

The chain recombines TRBV6-2 or TRBV6-3 with TRBJ1-2, with a tentative D call TRBD1 (5 bases). Trimming took off 5 bases at V and 3 bases at J, with 7 bases between the two ends. Germline CDR1 reads MNHEY; CDR2 reads SVGEGT. The CDR3 sequence is 12 residues long. The CDR3 is CASSRQYYGYTF. CDR3 coding DNA: TGTGCCAGCAGTAGACAGTACTATGGCTACACCTTC.